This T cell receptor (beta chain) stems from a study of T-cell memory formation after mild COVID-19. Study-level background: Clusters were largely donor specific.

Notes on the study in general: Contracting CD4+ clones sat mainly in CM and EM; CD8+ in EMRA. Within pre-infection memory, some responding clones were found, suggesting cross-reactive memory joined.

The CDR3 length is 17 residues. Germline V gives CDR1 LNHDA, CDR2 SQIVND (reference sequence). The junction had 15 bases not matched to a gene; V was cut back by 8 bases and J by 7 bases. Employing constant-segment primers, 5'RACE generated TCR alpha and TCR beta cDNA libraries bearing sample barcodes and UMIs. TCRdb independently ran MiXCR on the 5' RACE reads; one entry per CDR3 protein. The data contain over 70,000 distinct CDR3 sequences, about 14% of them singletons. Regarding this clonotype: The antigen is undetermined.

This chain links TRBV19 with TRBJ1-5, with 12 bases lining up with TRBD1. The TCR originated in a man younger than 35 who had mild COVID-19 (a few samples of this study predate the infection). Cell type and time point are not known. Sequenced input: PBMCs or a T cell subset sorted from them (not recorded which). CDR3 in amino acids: CASSSRDRGHVSQPQHF. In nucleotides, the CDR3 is TGTGCCAGTTCCTCCCGGGACAGGGGGCATGTTAGCCAGCCCCAGCATTTT.